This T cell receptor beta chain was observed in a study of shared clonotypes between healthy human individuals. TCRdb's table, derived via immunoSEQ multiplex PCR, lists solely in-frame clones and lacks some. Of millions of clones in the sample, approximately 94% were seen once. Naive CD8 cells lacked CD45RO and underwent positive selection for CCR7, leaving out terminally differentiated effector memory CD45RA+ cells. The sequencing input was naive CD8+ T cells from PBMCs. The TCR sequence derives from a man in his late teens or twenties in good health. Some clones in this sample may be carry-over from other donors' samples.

CDR3 sequence reads: CASSARDSPRDEQFF. The CDR3 coding sequence is TGTGCCAGCAGCGCCCGGGACTCACCACGCGATGAGCAGTTCTTC. The V gene is TRBV9, the J gene TRBJ2-1; D is perhaps TRBD2 (6 bases). Germline CDR1 reads SGDLS; CDR2 reads YYNGEE. The V end lost 3 bases, the J end lost 8 bases, and 18 bases lay between the germline ends. The CDR3 consists of 15 residues.